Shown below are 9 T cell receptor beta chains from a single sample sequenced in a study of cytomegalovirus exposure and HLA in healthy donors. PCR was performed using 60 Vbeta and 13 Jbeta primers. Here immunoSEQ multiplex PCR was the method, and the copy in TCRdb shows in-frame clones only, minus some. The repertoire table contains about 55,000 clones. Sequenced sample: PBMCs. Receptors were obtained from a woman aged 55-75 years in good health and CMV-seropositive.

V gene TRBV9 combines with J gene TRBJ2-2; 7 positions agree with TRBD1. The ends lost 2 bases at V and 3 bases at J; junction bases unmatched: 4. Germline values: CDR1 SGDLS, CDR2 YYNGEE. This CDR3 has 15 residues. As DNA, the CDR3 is TGTGCCAGCAGCGTCAAGGGGGCTGACACCGGGGAGCTGTTTTTT. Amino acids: CASSVKGADTGELFF. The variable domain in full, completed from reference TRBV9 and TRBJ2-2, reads DSGVTQTPKHLITATGQRVTLRCSPRSGDLSVYWYQQSLDQGLQFLIQYYNGEERAKGNILERFSAQQFPDLHSELNLSSLELGDSALYFCASSVKGADTGELFFGEGSRLTVL.

CDR3 nucleotide sequence: TGTGCCAGCAGTTACAACGGGGACAGGGTCGACACTGAAGCTTTCTTT. As protein: CASSYNGDRVDTEAFF. This chain connects TRBV6-5 to TRBJ1-1; TRBD1 aligns across 9 bases. V lost 2 bases to trimming and J lost 3 bases; unmatched junction nucleotides: 7. Germline V gives CDR1 MNHEY, CDR2 SVGAGI. The length of the CDR3 is 16 residues.

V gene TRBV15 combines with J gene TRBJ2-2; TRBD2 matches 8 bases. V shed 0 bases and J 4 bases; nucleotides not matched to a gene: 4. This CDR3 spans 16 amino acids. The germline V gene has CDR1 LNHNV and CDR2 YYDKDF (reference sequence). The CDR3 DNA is TGTGCCACCAGCAGAGATCCCCGGGGGGGCACCGGGGAGCTGTTTTTT. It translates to CATSRDPRGGTGELFF.

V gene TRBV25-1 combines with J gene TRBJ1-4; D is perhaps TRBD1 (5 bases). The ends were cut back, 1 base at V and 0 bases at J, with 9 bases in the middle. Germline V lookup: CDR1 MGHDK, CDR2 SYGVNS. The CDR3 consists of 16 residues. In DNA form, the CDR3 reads TGTGCCAGCAGTGAATTGGGGGGTACAACTAATGAAAAACTGTTTTTT. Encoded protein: CASSELGGTTNEKLFF.

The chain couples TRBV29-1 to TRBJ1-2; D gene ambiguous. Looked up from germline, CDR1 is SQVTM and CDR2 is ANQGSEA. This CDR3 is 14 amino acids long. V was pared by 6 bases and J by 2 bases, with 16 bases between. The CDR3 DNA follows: TGCAGCGTACTAGGGTCCAGCTCAAACTATGGCTACACCTTC. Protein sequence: CSVLGSSSNYGYTF.

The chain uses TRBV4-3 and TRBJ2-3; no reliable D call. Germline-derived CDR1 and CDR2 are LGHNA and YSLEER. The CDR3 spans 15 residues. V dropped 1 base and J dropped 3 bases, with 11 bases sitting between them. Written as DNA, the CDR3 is TGCGCCAGCAGCCAAGGCCTAGAAAGAACAGATACGCAGTATTTT. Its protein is CASSQGLERTDTQYF.

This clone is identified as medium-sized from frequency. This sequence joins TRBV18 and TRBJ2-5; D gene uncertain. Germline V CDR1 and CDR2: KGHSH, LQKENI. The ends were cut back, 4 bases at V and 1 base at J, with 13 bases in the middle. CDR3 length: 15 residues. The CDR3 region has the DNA TGTGCCAGCTCACTTCGGCAGGCAGGCCAAGAGACCCAGTACTTC. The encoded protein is CASSLRQAGQETQYF. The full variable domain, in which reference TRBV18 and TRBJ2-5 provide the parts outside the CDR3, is NAGVMQNPRHLVRRRGQEARLRCSPMKGHSHVYWYRQLPEEGLKFMVYLQKENIIDESGMPKERFSAEFPKEGPSILRIQQVVRGDSAAYFCASSLRQAGQETQYFGPGTRLLVL.

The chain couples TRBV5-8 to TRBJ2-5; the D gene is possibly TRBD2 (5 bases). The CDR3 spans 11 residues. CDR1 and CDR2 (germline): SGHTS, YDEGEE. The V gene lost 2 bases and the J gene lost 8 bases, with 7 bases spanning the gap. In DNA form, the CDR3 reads TGTGCCAGCAGCTTAGGAGGCACCCAGTACTTC. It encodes CASSLGGTQYF.

CDR3 sequence: CASSQALLVHQNTEAFF. The CDR3 region has the DNA TGCGCCAGCAGCCAAGCCCTCCTGGTACACCAGAACACTGAAGCTTTCTTT. The chain is built from TRBV4-1 and TRBJ1-1, with no clear D. The V gene lost 1 base and the J gene lost 1 base, with 16 bases spanning the gap. Germline CDR1 and CDR2: MGHRA and YSYEKL. The CDR3 is made up of 17 amino acids.